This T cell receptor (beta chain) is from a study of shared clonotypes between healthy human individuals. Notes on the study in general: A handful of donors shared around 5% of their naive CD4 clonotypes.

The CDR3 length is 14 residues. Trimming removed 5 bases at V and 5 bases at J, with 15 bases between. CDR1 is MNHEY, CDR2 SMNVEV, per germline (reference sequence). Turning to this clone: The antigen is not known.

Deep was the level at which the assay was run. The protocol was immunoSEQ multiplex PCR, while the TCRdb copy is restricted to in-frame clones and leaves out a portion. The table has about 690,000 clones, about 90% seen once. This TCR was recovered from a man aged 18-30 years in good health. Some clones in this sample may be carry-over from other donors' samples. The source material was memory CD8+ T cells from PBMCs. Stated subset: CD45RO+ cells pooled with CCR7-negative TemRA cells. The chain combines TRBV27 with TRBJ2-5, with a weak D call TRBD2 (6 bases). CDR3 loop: CASSLRLGGETQYF. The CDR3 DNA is TGTGCCAGCAGTCTACGACTAGGAGGGGAGACCCAGTACTTC.